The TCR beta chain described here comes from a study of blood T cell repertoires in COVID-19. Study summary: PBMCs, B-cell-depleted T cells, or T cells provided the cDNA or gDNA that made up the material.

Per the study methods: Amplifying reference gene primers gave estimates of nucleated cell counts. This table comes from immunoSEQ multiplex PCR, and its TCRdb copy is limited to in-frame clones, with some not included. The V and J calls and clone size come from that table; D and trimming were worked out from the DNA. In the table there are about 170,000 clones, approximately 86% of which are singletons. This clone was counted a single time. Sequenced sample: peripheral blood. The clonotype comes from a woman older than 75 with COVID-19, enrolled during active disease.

CDR3 DNA sequence: TGTGCCAGTAGTACCCGGACGGGGGGCTATGGCTACACCTTC. It yields the protein CASSTRTGGYGYTF. V usage is TRBV19 and J usage is TRBJ1-2, with D possibly being TRBD1 (5 bases). Germline CDR1 reads LNHDA; CDR2 reads SQIVND (reference sequence). There are 14 residues in the CDR3. The V gene lost 4 bases and the J gene lost 4 bases, with 13 bases spanning the gap.